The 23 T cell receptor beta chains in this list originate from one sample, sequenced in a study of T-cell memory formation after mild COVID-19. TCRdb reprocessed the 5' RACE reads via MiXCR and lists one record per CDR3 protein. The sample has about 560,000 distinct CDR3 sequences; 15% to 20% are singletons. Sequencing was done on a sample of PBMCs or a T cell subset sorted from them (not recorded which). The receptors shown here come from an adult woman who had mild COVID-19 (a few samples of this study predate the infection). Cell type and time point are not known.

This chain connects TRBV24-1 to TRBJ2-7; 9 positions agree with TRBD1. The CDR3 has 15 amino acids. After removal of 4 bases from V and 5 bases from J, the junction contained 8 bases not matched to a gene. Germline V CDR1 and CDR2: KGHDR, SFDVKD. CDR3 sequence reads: CATSDPRDRAHEQYF. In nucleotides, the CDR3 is TGTGCCACCAGTGACCCCCGGGACAGGGCTCACGAGCAGTACTTC.

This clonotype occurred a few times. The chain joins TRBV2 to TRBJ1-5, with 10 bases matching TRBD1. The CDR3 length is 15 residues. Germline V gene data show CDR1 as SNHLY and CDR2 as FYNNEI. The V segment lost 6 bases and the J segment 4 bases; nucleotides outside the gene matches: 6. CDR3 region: CASSAGTGVNQPQHF. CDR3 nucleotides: TGTGCCAGCAGCGCCGGGACAGGGGTAAATCAGCCCCAGCATTTT.

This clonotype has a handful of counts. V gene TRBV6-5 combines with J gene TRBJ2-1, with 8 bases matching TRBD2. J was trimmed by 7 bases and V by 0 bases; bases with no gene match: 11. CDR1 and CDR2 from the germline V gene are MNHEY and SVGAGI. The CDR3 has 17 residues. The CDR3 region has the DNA TGTGCCAGCAGTTACTCGGGTAGCGGGGAACGAGGGAATGAGCAGTTCTTC. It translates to CASSYSGSGERGNEQFF.

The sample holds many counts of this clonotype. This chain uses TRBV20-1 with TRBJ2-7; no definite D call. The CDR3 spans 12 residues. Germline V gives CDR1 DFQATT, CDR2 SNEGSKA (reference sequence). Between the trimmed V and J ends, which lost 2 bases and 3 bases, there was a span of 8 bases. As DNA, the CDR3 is TGCAGTGCTAGAATTGGAAGCTACGAGCAGTACTTC. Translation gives CSARIGSYEQYF.

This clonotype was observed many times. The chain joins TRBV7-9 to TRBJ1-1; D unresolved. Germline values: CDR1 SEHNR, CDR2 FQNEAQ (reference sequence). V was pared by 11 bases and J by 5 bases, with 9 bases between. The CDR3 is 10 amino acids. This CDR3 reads CAVTGTEAFF. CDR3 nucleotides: TGTGCCGTTACGGGAACTGAAGCTTTCTTT.

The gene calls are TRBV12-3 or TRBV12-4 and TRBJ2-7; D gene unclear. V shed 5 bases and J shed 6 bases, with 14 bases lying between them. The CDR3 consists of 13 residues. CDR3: CASSPLTSGEQYF. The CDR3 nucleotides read TGTGCCAGCAGTCCCCTTACCTCGGGCGAGCAGTACTTC.

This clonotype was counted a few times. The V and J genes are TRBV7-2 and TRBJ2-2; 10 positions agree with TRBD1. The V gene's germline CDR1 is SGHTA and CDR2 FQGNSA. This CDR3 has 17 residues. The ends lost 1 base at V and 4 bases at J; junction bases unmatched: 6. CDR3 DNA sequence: TGTGCCAGCAGCTTAGGGGGGACAGGGGCCCTCACCGGGGAGCTGTTTTTT. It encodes CASSLGGTGALTGELFF. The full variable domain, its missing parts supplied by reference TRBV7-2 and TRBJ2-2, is GAGVSQSPSNKVTEKGKDVELRCDPISGHTALYWYRQSLGQGLEFLIYFQGNSAPDKSGLPSDRFSAERTGGSVSTLTIQRTQQEDSAVYLCASSLGGTGALTGELFFGEGSRLTVL.

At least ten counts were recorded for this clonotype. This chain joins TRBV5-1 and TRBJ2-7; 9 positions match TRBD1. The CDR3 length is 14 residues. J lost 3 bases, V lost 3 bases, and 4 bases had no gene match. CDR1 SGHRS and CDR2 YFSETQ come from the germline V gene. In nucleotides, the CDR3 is TGCGCCAGCAGCTCCGGGACAGGGAACTACGAGCAGTACTTC. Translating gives CASSSGTGNYEQYF. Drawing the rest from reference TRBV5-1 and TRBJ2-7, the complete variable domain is KAGVTQTPRYLIKTRGQQVTLSCSPISGHRSVSWYQQTPGQGLQFLFEYFSETQRNKGNFPGRFSGRQFSNSRSEMNVSTLELGDSALYLCASSSGTGNYEQYFGPGTRLTVT.

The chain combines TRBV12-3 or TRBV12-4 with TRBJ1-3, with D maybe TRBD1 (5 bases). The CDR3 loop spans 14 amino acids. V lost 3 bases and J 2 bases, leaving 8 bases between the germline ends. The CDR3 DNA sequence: TGTGCCAGCAGTTTGGGGACGGCTGGAAACACCATATATTTT. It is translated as CASSLGTAGNTIYF.

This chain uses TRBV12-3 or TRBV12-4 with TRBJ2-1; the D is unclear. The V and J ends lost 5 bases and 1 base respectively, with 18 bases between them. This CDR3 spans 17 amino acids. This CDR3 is CASSAQLGSRSYNEQFF. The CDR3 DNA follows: TGTGCCAGCAGTGCACAGTTGGGGTCGCGATCCTACAATGAGCAGTTCTTC.

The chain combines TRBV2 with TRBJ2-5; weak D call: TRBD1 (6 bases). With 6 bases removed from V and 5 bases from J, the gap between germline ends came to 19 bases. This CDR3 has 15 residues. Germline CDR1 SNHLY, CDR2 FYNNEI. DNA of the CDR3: TGTGCCAGCAGGTACCAGGGGACGAGGCGGGAGACCCAGTACTTC. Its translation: CASRYQGTRRETQYF.

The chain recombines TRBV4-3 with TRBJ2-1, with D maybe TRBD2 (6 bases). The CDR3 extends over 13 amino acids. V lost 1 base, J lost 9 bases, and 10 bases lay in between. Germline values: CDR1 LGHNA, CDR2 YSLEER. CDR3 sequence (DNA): TGCGCCAGCAGCCAAGTTCGCGGGGCTGAGCAGTTCTTC. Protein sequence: CASSQVRGAEQFF.

The CDR3 loop reads CASSLWAAGVAEAFF. CDR3 coding DNA: TGTGCCAGCAGTTTATGGGCGGCAGGTGTTGCTGAAGCTTTCTTT. The V and J genes are TRBV27 and TRBJ1-1; D unclear. This CDR3 region has 15 residues. In germline, CDR1 is MNHEY, CDR2 SMNVEV (reference sequence). V lost 1 base and J lost 6, with 15 bases in between.

The CDR3 loop is CASSLGGAGYTF. The CDR3 bases are TGTGCCAGCAGCTTAGGGGGAGCTGGCTACACCTTC. The chain links TRBV7-2 to TRBJ1-2; no clear D gene. Germline CDR1 SGHTA, CDR2 FQGNSA. V shed 1 base and J shed 7 bases, with 7 bases lying between them. CDR3 length equals 12 residues.

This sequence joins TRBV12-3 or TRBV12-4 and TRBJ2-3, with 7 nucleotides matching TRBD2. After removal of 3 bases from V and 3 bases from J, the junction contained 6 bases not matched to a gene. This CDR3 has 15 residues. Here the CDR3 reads CASSLRGGRTDTQYF. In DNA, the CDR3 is TGTGCCAGCAGTTTGAGGGGAGGGCGGACAGATACGCAGTATTTT.

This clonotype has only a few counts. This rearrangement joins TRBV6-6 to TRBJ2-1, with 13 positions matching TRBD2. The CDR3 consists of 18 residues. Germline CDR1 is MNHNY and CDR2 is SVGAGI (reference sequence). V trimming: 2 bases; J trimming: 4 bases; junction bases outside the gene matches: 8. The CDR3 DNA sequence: TGTGCCAGCAGTTACCCCCGGACTAGCGGGGGAGATTACAATGAGCAGTTCTTC. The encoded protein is CASSYPRTSGGDYNEQFF.

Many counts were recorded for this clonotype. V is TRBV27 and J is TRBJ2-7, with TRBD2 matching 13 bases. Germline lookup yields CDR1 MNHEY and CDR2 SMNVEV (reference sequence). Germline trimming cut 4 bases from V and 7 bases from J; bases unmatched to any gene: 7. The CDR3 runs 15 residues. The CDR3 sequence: CASSSNRLAGGEQYF. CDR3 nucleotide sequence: TGTGCCAGCAGTTCTAACCGACTAGCGGGAGGAGAGCAGTACTTC.

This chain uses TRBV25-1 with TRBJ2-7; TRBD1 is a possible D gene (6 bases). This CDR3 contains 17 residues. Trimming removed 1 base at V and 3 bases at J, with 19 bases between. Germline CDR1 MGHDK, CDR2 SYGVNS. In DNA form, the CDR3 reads TGTGCCAGCAGTGAATCACTCCTGTCCGGACAGAACTACGAGCAGTACTTC. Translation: CASSESLLSGQNYEQYF.

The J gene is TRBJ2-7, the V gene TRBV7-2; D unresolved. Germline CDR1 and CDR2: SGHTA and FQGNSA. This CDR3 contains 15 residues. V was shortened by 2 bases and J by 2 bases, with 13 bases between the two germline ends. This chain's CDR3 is CASSLTPAPPYEQYF. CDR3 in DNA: TGTGCCAGCAGCTTAACTCCGGCGCCCCCCTACGAGCAGTACTTC.

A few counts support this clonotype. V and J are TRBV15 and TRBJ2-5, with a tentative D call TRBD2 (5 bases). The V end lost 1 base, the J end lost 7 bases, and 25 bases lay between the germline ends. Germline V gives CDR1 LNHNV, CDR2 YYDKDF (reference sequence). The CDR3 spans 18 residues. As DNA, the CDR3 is TGTGCCACCAGCAGAGCCACTGAACGTGCGTGGGAGAGATGGACCCAGTACTTC. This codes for CATSRATERAWERWTQYF.

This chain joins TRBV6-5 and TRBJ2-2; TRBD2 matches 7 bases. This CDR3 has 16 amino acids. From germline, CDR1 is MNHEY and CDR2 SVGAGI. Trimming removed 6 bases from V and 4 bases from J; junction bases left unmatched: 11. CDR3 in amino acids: CASRRDGGSGTGELFF. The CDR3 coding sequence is TGTGCCAGCAGACGGGACGGCGGGAGTGGCACCGGGGAGCTGTTTTTT.

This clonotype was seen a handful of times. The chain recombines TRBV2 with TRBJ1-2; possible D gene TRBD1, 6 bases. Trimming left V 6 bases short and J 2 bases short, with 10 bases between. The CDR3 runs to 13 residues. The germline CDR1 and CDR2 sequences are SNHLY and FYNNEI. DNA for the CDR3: TGTGCCAGCAGCCAGGGGCCCAACTATGGCTACACCTTC. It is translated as CASSQGPNYGYTF.

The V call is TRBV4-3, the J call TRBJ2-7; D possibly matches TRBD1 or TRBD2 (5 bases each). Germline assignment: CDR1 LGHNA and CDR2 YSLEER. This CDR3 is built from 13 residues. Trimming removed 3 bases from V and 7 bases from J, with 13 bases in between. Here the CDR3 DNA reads TGCGCCAGCAGCCATACCCGGGACGAGGAGCAGTACTTC. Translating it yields CASSHTRDEEQYF.